One and the same sample provided the 9 T cell receptor beta chains below, sequenced in a study of blood T cell repertoires in COVID-19. Data came from immunoSEQ multiplex PCR; TCRdb stores just in-frame clones and leaves some out. The repertoire holds hundreds of thousands of clones, with approximately 90% as singletons. The sample was peripheral blood. The receptors derive from a man aged 45 to 65 with COVID-19, enrolled during active disease.

The genes are TRBV6-5 and TRBJ1-1; D possibly corresponds to TRBD1 (5 bases). V was pared by 6 bases and J by 2 bases, with 13 bases between. Looked up from germline, CDR1 is MNHEY and CDR2 is SVGAGI. CDR3 length: 14 amino acids. The CDR3 DNA is TGTGCCAGCAGGCAACGACAGTATAACACTGAAGCTTTCTTT. It encodes CASRQRQYNTEAFF.

The gene calls are TRBV24-1 and TRBJ2-7; TRBD1 might be the D (5 bases). V was trimmed by 2 bases and J by 6 bases, leaving 7 bases between them. Germline values: CDR1 KGHDR, CDR2 SFDVKD. CDR3 length: 12 residues. The CDR3, as DNA: TGTGCCACCAGTGATTCTGGGGCCGAGCAGTACTTC. Protein product: CATSDSGAEQYF.

The rearrangement joins TRBV6-5 to TRBJ1-3; D possibly corresponds to TRBD1 (6 bases). V shed 0 bases and J shed 4 bases, with 13 bases lying between them. This CDR3 has 16 residues. In germline, CDR1 is MNHEY, CDR2 SVGAGI. The chain's CDR3 is CASSYSADREGNTIYF. CDR3 nucleotides: TGTGCCAGCAGTTACTCAGCGGACAGAGAGGGAAACACCATATATTTT.

The chain has TRBV10-3 and TRBJ2-7; tentative D call: TRBD2 (5 bases). In germline, CDR1 is ENHRY, CDR2 SYGVKD. V lost 6 bases, J lost 2 bases, and 14 bases lay in between. The CDR3 covers 14 residues. The CDR3: CAISPRTATYEQYF. DNA of the CDR3: TGTGCCATCAGCCCCCGGACTGCAACCTACGAGCAGTACTTC.

The CDR3 here is CASSTSGEILSGYTF. The CDR3 coding sequence is TGTGCCAGCAGTACGTCAGGGGAGATTCTCTCTGGCTACACCTTC. This chain joins TRBV2 and TRBJ1-2; a possible D gene is TRBD1 (6 bases). Germline-derived CDR1 and CDR2 are SNHLY and FYNNEI. The CDR3 has 15 amino acids. The V end lost 5 bases, the J end lost 7 bases, and 20 bases lay between the germline ends.

The chain combines TRBV5-1 with TRBJ1-1, with D uncertain. This CDR3 is 14 amino acids long. Germline V CDR1 and CDR2: SGHRS, YFSETQ. V shed 2 bases and J shed 0 bases, with 8 bases lying between them. As DNA, the CDR3 is TGCGCCAGCAGCTTCGGAGAGCTGAACACTGAAGCTTTCTTT. Its protein product is CASSFGELNTEAFF.

V and J are TRBV23-1 and TRBJ1-1; 9 nucleotides agree with TRBD1. TRBV23-1 counts as an open reading frame of uncertain function. The V and J ends lost 0 bases and 4 bases, in that order; junction bases with no gene match: 9. This CDR3 is built from 17 residues. The CDR3 DNA is TGCGCCAGCAGTCAATCGGGCTACAGGGGGCTAAGCACTGAAGCTTTCTTT. Its protein is CASSQSGYRGLSTEAFF.

The chain couples TRBV5-4 to TRBJ2-2, with 9 bases lining up with TRBD1. J lost 3 bases, V lost 7 bases, and 10 bases had no gene match. The CDR3 has 16 amino acids. CDR1 SGHNT and CDR2 YYREEE come from the germline V gene (reference sequence). The CDR3 is CASGLLQGADTGELFF. The DNA for the CDR3 is TGTGCCAGCGGACTACTACAGGGGGCGGACACCGGGGAGCTGTTTTTT.

CDR3: CALRQGGDTEAFF. Here the CDR3 DNA reads TGTGCCCTAAGACAGGGTGGTGACACTGAAGCTTTCTTT. The chain has TRBV10-3 and TRBJ1-1; 7 bases align to TRBD1. The trim removed 11 bases at V and 3 bases at J, leaving 9 bases unmatched. Germline loops: CDR1 ENHRY, CDR2 SYGVKD. The CDR3 is 13 amino acids.